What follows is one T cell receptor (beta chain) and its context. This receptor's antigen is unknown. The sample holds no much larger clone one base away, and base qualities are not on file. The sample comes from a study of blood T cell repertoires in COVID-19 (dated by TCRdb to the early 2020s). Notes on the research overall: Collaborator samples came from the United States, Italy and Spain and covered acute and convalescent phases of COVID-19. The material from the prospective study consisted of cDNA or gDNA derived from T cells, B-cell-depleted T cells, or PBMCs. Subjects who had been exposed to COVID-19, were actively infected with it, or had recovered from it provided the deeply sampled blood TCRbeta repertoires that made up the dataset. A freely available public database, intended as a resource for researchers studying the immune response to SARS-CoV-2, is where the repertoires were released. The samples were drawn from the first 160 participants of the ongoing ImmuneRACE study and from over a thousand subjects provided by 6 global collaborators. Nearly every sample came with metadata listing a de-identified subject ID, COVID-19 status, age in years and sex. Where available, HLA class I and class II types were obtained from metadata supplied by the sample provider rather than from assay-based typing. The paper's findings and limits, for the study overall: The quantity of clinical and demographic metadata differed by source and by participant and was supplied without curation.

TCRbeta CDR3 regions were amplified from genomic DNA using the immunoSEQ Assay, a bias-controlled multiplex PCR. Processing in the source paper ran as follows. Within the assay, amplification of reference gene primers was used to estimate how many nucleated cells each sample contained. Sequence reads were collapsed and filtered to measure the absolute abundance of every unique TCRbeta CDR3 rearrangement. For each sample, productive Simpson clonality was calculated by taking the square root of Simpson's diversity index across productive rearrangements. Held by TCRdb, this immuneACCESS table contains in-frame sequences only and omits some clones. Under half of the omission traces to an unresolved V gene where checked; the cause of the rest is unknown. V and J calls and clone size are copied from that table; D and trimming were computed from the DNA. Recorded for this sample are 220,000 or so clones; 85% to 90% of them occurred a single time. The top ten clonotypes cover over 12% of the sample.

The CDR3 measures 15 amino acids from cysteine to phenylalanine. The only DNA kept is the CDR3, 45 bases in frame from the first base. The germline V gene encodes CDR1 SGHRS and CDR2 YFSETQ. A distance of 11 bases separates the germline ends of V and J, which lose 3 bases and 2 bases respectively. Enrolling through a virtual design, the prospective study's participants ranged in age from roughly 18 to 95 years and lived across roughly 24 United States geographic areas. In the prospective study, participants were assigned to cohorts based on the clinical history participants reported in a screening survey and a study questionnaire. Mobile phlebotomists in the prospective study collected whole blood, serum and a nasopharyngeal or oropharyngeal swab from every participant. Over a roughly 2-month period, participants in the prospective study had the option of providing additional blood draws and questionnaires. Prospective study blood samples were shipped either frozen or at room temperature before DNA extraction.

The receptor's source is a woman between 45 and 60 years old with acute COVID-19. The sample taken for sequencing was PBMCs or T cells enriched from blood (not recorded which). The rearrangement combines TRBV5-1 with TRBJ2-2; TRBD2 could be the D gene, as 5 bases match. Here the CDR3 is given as CASSSRGANTGELFF. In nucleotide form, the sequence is TGCGCCAGCAGCTCCCGGGGAGCTAACACCGGGGAGCTGTTTTTT.